Listed below are T cell receptor beta chains from one sample, sequenced in a study of blood T cells in healthy people across ages. TCRdb called the 5' RACE reads again in MiXCR, with one record for every CDR3 protein. The table lists 1.5 million to 2 million distinct CDR3 sequences, 49% of them singletons. Sample: blood. The origin of the receptors is a woman aged 40 to 55 in good health. CDR3s include the opening cysteine and the closing phenylalanine or tryptophan. A D gene is named only where the DNA matches it firmly. Clone size appears in some rows only: once, few, many, or a class for an expanded clone.

D	V	J	size	CDR3	DNA
-	TRBV20-1	TRBJ2-5	-	CSAGLGAGIQETQYF	TGCAGTGCTGGCTTGGGCGCAGGGATACAAGAGACCCAGTACTTC
-	TRBV3-1	TRBJ2-2	-	CASSQRGFAGELFF	TGTGCCAGCAGCCAACGGGGGTTCGCCGGGGAGCTGTTTTTT
TRBD2	TRBV5-1	TRBJ2-3	-	CASSRIIAGPTDTQYF	TGCGCCAGCAGCCGAATAATAGCGGGGCCCACAGATACGCAGTATTTT
-	TRBV6-2/TRBV6-3	TRBJ2-3	-	CASSPHGGDTQYF	TGTGCCAGCAGTCCTCATGGGGGAGATACGCAGTATTTT
TRBD2	TRBV20-1	TRBJ2-2	-	CSAPTSDTGELFF	TGCAGTGCCCCGACTAGCGACACCGGGGAGCTGTTTTTT
TRBD2	TRBV4-2	TRBJ2-1	-	CASSQGLAGDNEQFF	TGTGCCAGCAGCCAAGGACTAGCGGGGGACAATGAGCAGTTCTTC
-	TRBV18	TRBJ2-3	-	CASSRDGNTDTQYF	TGTGCCAGCTCCCGGGACGGGAACACAGATACGCAGTATTTT
TRBD2	TRBV10-3	TRBJ2-2	-	CAISTAGGTNTGELFF	TGTGCCATCAGTACAGCGGGGGGAACGAACACCGGGGAGCTGTTTTTT
-	TRBV20-1	TRBJ1-2	-	CSARDEGLLDYGYTF	TGCAGTGCTAGAGATGAGGGCCTGCTCGACTATGGCTACACCTTC
TRBD2	TRBV7-6	TRBJ2-3	once	CASSAFRLAGGSDTQYF	TGTGCCAGCAGCGCCTTCAGACTAGCGGGGGGTTCAGATACGCAGTATTTT
TRBD2	TRBV29-1	TRBJ2-1	few	CSVGTSGGGYNEQFF	TGCAGCGTTGGCACTAGCGGGGGGGGATACAATGAGCAGTTCTTC
-	TRBV29-1	TRBJ1-1	-	CSVAGGGANTEAFF	TGCAGCGTTGCTGGTGGGGGTGCGAACACTGAAGCTTTCTTT
-	TRBV28	TRBJ2-1	-	CASSLWQGKENEQFF	TGTGCCAGCAGTTTATGGCAGGGGAAAGAGAATGAGCAGTTCTTC
TRBD1	TRBV15	TRBJ1-2	few	CATTRGQGENGYTF	TGTGCCACCACTAGGGGACAGGGGGAGAATGGCTACACCTTC
-	TRBV10-3	TRBJ2-1	-	CASKREDSYNEQFF	TGTGCCAGTAAGAGGGAGGATTCATACAATGAGCAGTTCTTC
TRBD1	TRBV24-1	TRBJ2-3	-	CATSDRLPGTGGQGDTQYF	TGTGCCACCAGTGATAGACTTCCGGGGACAGGAGGGCAAGGAGATACGCAGTATTTT
TRBD2	TRBV5-1	TRBJ2-5	once	CASSSGASGYNEQYF	TGCGCCAGCAGCTCTGGGGCTAGCGGCTACAATGAGCAGTACTTC
TRBD1	TRBV14	TRBJ2-4	few	CASSQAYQGQGNIQYF	TGTGCCAGCAGCCAAGCATATCAGGGACAGGGAAACATTCAGTACTTC
-	TRBV6-2/TRBV6-3	TRBJ2-7	-	CASSYGALQYF	TGTGCCAGCAGTTACGGGGCACTTCAGTACTTC
-	TRBV7-9	TRBJ1-6	few	CASSPGGLSSPLHF	TGTGCCAGCAGCCCTGGGGGGCTAAGTTCACCCCTCCACTTT
-	TRBV27	TRBJ1-2	once	CASSLSRGAGYTF	TGTGCCAGCAGTTTATCCAGAGGAGCAGGCTACACCTTC
-	TRBV28	TRBJ1-6	-	CASSLLRENTGRHSSPLHF	TGTGCCAGCAGTTTGCTACGAGAAAACACAGGGCGGCATAGTTCACCCCTCCACTTT
TRBD1	TRBV6-4	TRBJ2-4	-	CASSDGTGGTKNIQYF	TGTGCCAGCAGCGACGGGACAGGGGGTACCAAAAACATTCAGTACTTC
TRBD2	TRBV7-9	TRBJ2-7	-	CASSPGLVSLDEQYF	TGTGCCAGCAGCCCGGGACTAGTGTCTTTGGACGAGCAGTACTTC
-	TRBV4-3	TRBJ1-1	few	CASSRPLRDKNTEAFF	TGCGCCAGCAGCCGACCATTACGGGACAAGAACACTGAAGCTTTCTTT
TRBD2	TRBV7-3	TRBJ2-1	few	CASSPSGGDAYNEQFF	TGTGCCAGCAGCCCTAGCGGGGGGGACGCCTACAATGAGCAGTTCTTC
TRBD2	TRBV27	TRBJ2-3	few	CASTGGLAGVGTQYF	TGTGCCAGCACCGGGGGACTAGCGGGGGTCGGTACGCAGTATTTT
TRBD2	TRBV5-6	TRBJ2-1	-	CASGLTSKIDEQFF	TGTGCCAGCGGCTTGACTAGCAAGATCGATGAGCAGTTCTTC
TRBD1	TRBV20-1	TRBJ2-5	-	CSATTSGTVETQYF	TGCAGTGCTACCACGTCCGGGACAGTAGAGACCCAGTACTTC
TRBD2	TRBV29-1	TRBJ2-1	-	CSGLRGTGGHNEQFF	TGCAGCGGCCTCCGAGGGACGGGGGGTCACAATGAGCAGTTCTTC
-	TRBV10-3	TRBJ1-2	-	CAISDDRSMYGYTF	TGTGCCATCAGTGACGACAGGTCTATGTATGGCTACACCTTC